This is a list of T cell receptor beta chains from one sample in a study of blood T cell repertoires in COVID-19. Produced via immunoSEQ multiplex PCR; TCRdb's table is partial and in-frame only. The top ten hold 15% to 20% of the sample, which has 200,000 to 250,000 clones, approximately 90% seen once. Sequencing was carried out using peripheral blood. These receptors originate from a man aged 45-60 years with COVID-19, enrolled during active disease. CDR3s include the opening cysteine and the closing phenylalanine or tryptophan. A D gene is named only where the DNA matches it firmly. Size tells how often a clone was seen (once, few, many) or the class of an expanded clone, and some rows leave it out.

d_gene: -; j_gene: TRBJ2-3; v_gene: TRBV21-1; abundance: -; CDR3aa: CARRLGGTDTQYF; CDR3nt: TGTGCCAGGCGACTCGGGGGGACAGATACGCAGTATTTT
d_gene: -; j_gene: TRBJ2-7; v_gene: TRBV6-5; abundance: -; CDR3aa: CASRGHRLEQYF; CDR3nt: TGTGCCAGCCGGGGACACCGCCTCGAGCAGTACTTC
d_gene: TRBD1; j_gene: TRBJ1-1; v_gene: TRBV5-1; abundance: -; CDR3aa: CASSLVTGGVGTEAFF; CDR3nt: TGCGCCAGCAGCTTGGTTACAGGGGGAGTTGGCACTGAAGCTTTCTTT
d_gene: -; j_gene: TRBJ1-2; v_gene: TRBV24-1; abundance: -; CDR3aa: CATSDLSGYRWEGYTF; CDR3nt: TGTGCCACCAGTGATTTGTCGGGTTATAGGTGGGAGGGCTACACCTTC
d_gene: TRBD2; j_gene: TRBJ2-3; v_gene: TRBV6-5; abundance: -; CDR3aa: CASSRLAEITDTQYF; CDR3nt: TGTGCCAGCAGTAGACTAGCGGAAATCACAGATACGCAGTATTTT
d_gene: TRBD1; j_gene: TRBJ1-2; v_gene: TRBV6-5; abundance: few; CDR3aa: CASRGQGAGNYGYTF; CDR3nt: TGTGCCAGCAGAGGACAGGGGGCCGGTAACTATGGCTACACCTTC
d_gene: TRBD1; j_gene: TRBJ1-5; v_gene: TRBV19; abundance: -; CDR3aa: CASSIRRQGAVQPQHF; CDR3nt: TGTGCCAGTAGTATTCGCAGACAGGGGGCGGTTCAGCCCCAGCATTTT
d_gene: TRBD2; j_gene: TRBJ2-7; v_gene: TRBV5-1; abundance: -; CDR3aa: CASCPASGRYEQYF; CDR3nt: TGCGCCAGCTGCCCAGCTAGCGGGAGGTATGAGCAGTACTTC
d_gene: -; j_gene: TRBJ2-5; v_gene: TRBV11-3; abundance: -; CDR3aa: CASSLGSRAGRETQYF; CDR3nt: TGTGCCAGCAGCTTAGGAAGTCGTGCGGGTCGAGAGACCCAGTACTTC
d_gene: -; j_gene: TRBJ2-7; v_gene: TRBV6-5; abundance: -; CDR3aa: CASSQNAYEQYF; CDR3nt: TGTGCCAGCAGTCAGAACGCCTACGAGCAGTACTTC
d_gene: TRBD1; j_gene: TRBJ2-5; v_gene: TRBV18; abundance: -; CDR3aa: CASSAPGTGNRETQYF; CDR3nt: TGTGCCAGCTCAGCTCCCGGGACAGGGAATCGAGAGACCCAGTACTTC
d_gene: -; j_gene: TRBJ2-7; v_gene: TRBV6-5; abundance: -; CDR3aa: CASSSRWGRDEQYF; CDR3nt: TGTGCCAGCAGTTCCCGATGGGGCCGCGACGAGCAGTACTTC
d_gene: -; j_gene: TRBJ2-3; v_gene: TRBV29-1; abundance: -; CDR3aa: CSVVSLLYDTQYF; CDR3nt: TGCAGCGTTGTCTCCCTCCTTTATGATACGCAGTATTTT
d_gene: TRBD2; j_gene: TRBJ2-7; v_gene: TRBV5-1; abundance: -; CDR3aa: CASSLSGGPSYEQYF; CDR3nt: TGCGCCAGCAGCCTTAGCGGGGGTCCCTCCTACGAGCAGTACTTC
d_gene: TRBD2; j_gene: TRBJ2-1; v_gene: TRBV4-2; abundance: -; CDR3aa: CASSQGDSGGANEQFF; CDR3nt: TGTGCCAGCAGCCAAGGGGATAGCGGGGGGGCGAATGAGCAGTTCTTC
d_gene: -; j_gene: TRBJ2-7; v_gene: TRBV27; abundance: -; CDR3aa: CASSFGGWGARDEQYF; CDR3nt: TGTGCCAGCAGTTTCGGGGGGTGGGGGGCCAGGGACGAGCAGTACTTC
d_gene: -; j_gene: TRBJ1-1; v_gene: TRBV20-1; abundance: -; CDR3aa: CSASSRVNTEAFF; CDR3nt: TGCAGTGCTAGTTCGAGGGTGAACACTGAAGCCTTCTTT
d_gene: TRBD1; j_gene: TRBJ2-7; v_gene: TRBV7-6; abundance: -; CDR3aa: CASSFENRGEQYF; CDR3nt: TGTGCCAGCAGCTTTGAAAACAGGGGCGAGCAGTACTTC
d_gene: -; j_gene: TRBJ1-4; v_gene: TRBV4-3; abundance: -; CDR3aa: CASSQNIVEKLFF; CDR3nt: TGCGCCAGCAGCCAAAATATCGTCGAAAAACTGTTTTTT
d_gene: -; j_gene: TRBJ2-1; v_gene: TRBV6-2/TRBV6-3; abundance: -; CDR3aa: CASSYLGAQFF; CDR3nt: TGTGCCAGCAGTTACCTTGGAGCGCAGTTCTTC